The 18 T cell receptor beta chains given below trace back to one sample, sequenced in a study of low-dose radiotherapy and immunotherapy resistance in tumors. Time point denoted: before trial treatment. Primers targeting TRAV and TRBV primed first-strand cDNA, covering alpha and beta chains. Using a constant-region primer together with a V-primer adapter, TCRs were subjected to roughly 20 PCR cycles of amplification. TCRdb re-analysed the reads in MiXCR, keeping a single row per CDR3 protein. Among some 60,000 distinct CDR3 sequences listed, around a quarter were seen once. The specimen was PBMCs, collected before treatment. The receptors were sampled from a male donor with rectosigmoid adenocarcinoma.

With regard to this clonotype: With a far larger clone one base away, a read error is the likely cause. The chain uses TRBV7-9 and TRBJ2-1; 9 bases are shared with TRBD1. This CDR3 comprises 14 residues. Looked up from germline, CDR1 is SEHNR and CDR2 is FQNEAQ (reference sequence). V gave up 2 bases and J gave up 10 bases; unmatched junction bases: 6. CDR3 in DNA: TGTGCCAGCAGCTTAACAGGGGGCTCCTACGAGCAGTTCTTC. This encodes CASSLTGGSYEQFF.

This clonotype was counted many times. V is TRBV18 and J is TRBJ2-5; D uncertain. The CDR3 loop spans 14 amino acids. Germline loops: CDR1 KGHSH, CDR2 LQKENI. The germline V and J ends were trimmed by 3 bases and 5 bases, with 13 bases remaining between them. CDR3 residues: CASSPPQARETQYF. DNA for the CDR3: TGTGCCAGCTCACCTCCCCAGGCGCGGGAGACCCAGTACTTC.

This clonotype was seen repeatedly, ten times or more. The chain employs TRBV12-3 or TRBV12-4 and TRBJ1-1, with D possibly TRBD1 on 6 matching bases. Trimming cost V 8 bases and J 3 bases, with 16 bases left between them. This CDR3 region has 14 residues. The CDR3 is CASGKKQGDTEAFF. The CDR3 DNA reads as TGTGCCAGCGGAAAGAAACAGGGAGACACTGAAGCTTTCTTT.

A note on this clonotype: Given a much more abundant clone one base away, this may be a read error. The genes are TRBV7-8 and TRBJ2-7; D call uncertain. Germline-derived CDR1 and CDR2 are SGHVS and FQNEAQ. V was cut by 4 bases and J by 7 bases, with 11 bases left in between. This CDR3 is built from 12 residues. Written as DNA, the CDR3 is TGTGCCAGCAGCTCCTCTAGGTATGAGCAGTACTTC. This gives the protein CASSSSRYEQYF.

About this clonotype: A read error likely explains this, since a far larger clone differs by one base. V and J are TRBV28 and TRBJ2-7; possibly TRBD1 or TRBD2 for D (5 bases each). Trimming left V 6 bases short and J 5 bases short, with 14 bases between. The CDR3 runs to 13 residues. Germline-derived CDR1 and CDR2 are MDHEN and SYDVKM. CDR3 nucleotides: TGTGCCAGCAGGGTGACAAGGGGACACGAGCAGTACTTC. It yields the protein CASRVTRGHEQYF. Together with reference TRBV28 and TRBJ2-7, the CDR3 gives the full variable domain: DVKVTQSSRYLVKRTGEKVFLECVQDMDHENMFWYRQDPGLGLRLIYFSYDVKMKEKGDIPEGYSVSREKKERFSLILESASTNQTSMYLCASRVTRGHEQYFGPGTRLTVT.

Turning to this clonotype: A much larger clone sits a single nucleotide away, making a read error possible. V is TRBV7-3 and J is TRBJ2-3; D is undetermined. Germline CDR1 reads SGHTA; CDR2 reads FQGTGA. The CDR3 is 15 amino acids. The CDR3: CATSLNGLSTDTQYF. The CDR3 nucleotides read TGTGCCACCAGCCTTAACGGCCTTAGCACAGATACGCAGTATTTT.

By share, this clonotype ranks as medium-sized. The rearrangement joins TRBV6-4 to TRBJ2-3; 14 bases fit TRBD2. J lost 10 bases, V lost 3 bases, and 6 bases had no gene match. Germline V gene sequence: CDR1 MRHNA, CDR2 SNTAGT. The CDR3 runs 15 residues. The CDR3 DNA reads TGTGCCAGCAGTGAAGTTGGGACTAGCGGGAGCGCGCAGTATTTT. Protein product: CASSEVGTSGSAQYF.

The chain couples TRBV11-2 to TRBJ2-3; D is possibly TRBD2 (5 bases). The V gene's germline CDR1 is SGHAT and CDR2 FQNNGV. Trimming left V 5 bases short and J 11 bases short, with 20 bases between. The CDR3 totals 14 residues. In nucleotides, the CDR3 is TGTGCCAGCAGCCCAGCCGGACTCTACAATGAGCAGTATTTT. Amino acid sequence: CASSPAGLYNEQYF.

This clonotype was seen many times. The chain carries TRBV7-2 and TRBJ2-7; TRBD1 aligns across 8 bases. This CDR3 comprises 17 residues. V dropped 0 bases and J dropped 4; count of bases not matched to a gene: 11. The V gene's germline CDR1 is SGHTA and CDR2 FQGNSA. The CDR3 DNA follows: TGTGCCAGCAGCTTAGCGGCAGGGGGCGAGTTGGGTTACGAGCAGTACTTC. This gives the protein CASSLAAGGELGYEQYF.

Concerning this clonotype: With only one base between it and a far larger clone, this is likely a read error. The chain joins TRBV14 to TRBJ2-5, with 14 nucleotides matching TRBD2. CDR1 is SGHDN and CDR2 is FVKESK in the germline V gene. The length of the CDR3 is 15 residues. Unmatched junction bases numbered 6, after V lost 1 base and J lost 11 bases. In DNA, the CDR3 is TGTGCCAGCAGCCAAGGGACTAGCGGGAGGAATGAGCAGTACTTC. It is translated as CASSQGTSGRNEQYF. The whole variable domain, filled in from reference TRBV14 and TRBJ2-5, reads EAGVTQFPSHSVIEKGQTVTLRCDPISGHDNLYWYRRVMGKEIKFLLHFVKESKQDESGMPNNRFLAERTGGTYSTLKVQPAELEDSGVYFCASSQGTSGRNEQYFGPGTRLLVL.

This clonotype has more than one count but fewer than ten. The chain recombines TRBV30 with TRBJ1-2; D is possibly TRBD1 (6 bases). The V end lost 1 base, the J end lost 6 bases, and 9 bases lay between the germline ends. Germline V gene lookup returns CDR1 GTSNPN and CDR2 SVGIG (reference sequence). The CDR3 is 12 amino acids. The CDR3 spells CAWSGRTDGYTF. In DNA form, the CDR3 reads TGTGCCTGGAGTGGCCGGACAGATGGCTACACCTTC.

This clonotype appeared many times. The V and J genes are TRBV6-6 and TRBJ2-3, with D unclear. Germline V CDR1 and CDR2: MNHNY, SVGAGI (reference sequence). V was trimmed by 6 bases and J by 2 bases, leaving 6 bases between them. The CDR3 contains 12 residues. CDR3 residues: CASRQNTDTQYF. As DNA, the CDR3 is TGTGCCAGCAGACAAAACACAGATACGCAGTATTTT.

This clonotype has at least ten counts. The chain carries TRBV7-2 and TRBJ1-1; D not resolved. V was pared by 7 bases and J by 0 bases, with 12 bases between. This CDR3 has 14 amino acids. Germline values: CDR1 SGHTA, CDR2 FQGNSA. The CDR3 DNA is TGTGCCAGCACCCAGAGCCCCATGAACACTGAAGCTTTCTTT. Amino acid sequence: CASTQSPMNTEAFF.

The J gene is TRBJ1-3, the V gene TRBV4-2; D is unresolved. This CDR3 comprises 18 residues. CDR1 and CDR2 from the germline V gene are LGHNA and YNFKEQ. The germline V and J ends were trimmed by 0 bases and 0 bases, with 15 bases remaining between them. The CDR3 spells CASSQDEARLGSGNTIYF. The CDR3 DNA is TGTGCCAGCAGCCAAGACGAGGCCCGGTTGGGCTCTGGAAACACCATATATTTT.

The rearrangement links TRBV29-1 to TRBJ2-6; the D gene is possibly TRBD1 (5 bases). The germline CDR1 and CDR2 sequences are SQVTM and ANQGSEA. This CDR3 has 14 residues. V lost 6 bases, J lost 1 base, and 10 bases lay in between. The CDR3 is CSVQGVSGANVLTF. In nucleotides, the CDR3 is TGCAGCGTCCAAGGGGTTTCTGGGGCCAACGTCCTGACTTTC.

This clonotype was seen ten or more times. The chain combines TRBV20-1 with TRBJ1-4, with unresolved D. The germline V gene encodes CDR1 DFQATT and CDR2 SNEGSKA (reference sequence). With 6 bases removed from V and 0 bases from J, the gap between germline ends came to 8 bases. The CDR3 spans 13 residues. As DNA, the CDR3 is TGCAGTGCCCCGAACCCAACTAATGAAAAACTGTTTTTT. Protein sequence: CSAPNPTNEKLFF.

This clonotype was observed many times. The chain uses TRBV4-3 and TRBJ2-7; 10 positions match TRBD2. Per the germline V gene, CDR1 is LGHNA and CDR2 is YSLEER. V was clipped by 1 base and J by 4 bases; unmatched bases: 7. The CDR3 consists of 16 residues. CDR3 in DNA: TGCGCCAGCAGCCAAGTTGAGGCTAGCGGGAGTTACGAGCAGTACTTC. It is translated as CASSQVEASGSYEQYF.

As DNA, the CDR3 is TGTGCCAGCAGTTTAAGCACACAGGGCAATCAGCCCCAGCATTTT. This gives the protein CASSLSTQGNQPQHF. This chain joins TRBV12-3 or TRBV12-4 and TRBJ1-5; tentatively, D is TRBD1 (5 bases). V dropped 2 bases and J dropped 2 bases, with 10 bases sitting between them. CDR3 length: 15 amino acids.